This T cell receptor (beta chain) came from a study of response to subunit inactivated influenza vaccine. General study results and limits: That few new T cells are recruited by each seasonal influenza vaccination was the authors' suggestion.

One entry per CDR3 protein results from TCRdb running MiXCR on the RT-PCR reads. The sample lists around 760,000 distinct CDR3 sequences, around 13% seen once, with 5.5% to 8% in the top ten. The CDR3 has 13 amino acids. Trimming took 6 bases from V and 5 from J, leaving 11 bases between them. Germline V gene data show CDR1 as ENHRY and CDR2 as SYGVKD. As for this clonotype: The antigen remains unidentified.

The chain employs TRBV10-3 and TRBJ2-1; the D is unclear. The receptor comes from a middle-aged man who received an inactivated influenza vaccine. This sample comprised PBMCs from blood, obtained 14 to 15 days before vaccination. Here the CDR3 reads CAIRATEDNEQFF. The CDR3 DNA follows: TGTGCCATCAGAGCAACTGAAGACAATGAGCAGTTCTTC.